This TCR beta chain was sequenced in a study of Graves' ophthalmopathy and Graves' hyperthyroidism listed by TCRdb under 2018. With regard to the full study: Peripheral blood samples were taken at the time of initial diagnosis, before any treatment was given. To tell Graves' ophthalmopathy apart from Graves' hyperthyroidism, and to predict which patients would progress to ophthalmopathy, the study relied on TCR beta repertoire signatures. In total, approximately 130 blood samples were TCR-sequenced: around 42 ophthalmopathy, around 75 hyperthyroidism and 17 hyperthyroidism-to-ophthalmopathy patients. To explore V-J signatures that separate ophthalmopathy from hyperthyroidism, a discovery set of 95 to 100 patients was enrolled, consisting of about 43 with ophthalmopathy and fewer than 60 with stable hyperthyroidism. An independent validation cohort was composed of some 19 hyperthyroidism patients and 17 patients who later progressed from hyperthyroidism to ophthalmopathy. In roughly 6 hyperthyroidism patients, T-cell repertoires of thyroid tissue and blood were compared. After sampling, hyperthyroidism patients received methimazole starting at 30 mg daily, and ophthalmopathy patients received high-dose intravenous methylprednisolone.

TCR beta CDR3 regions were amplified from RNA transcripts for repertoire sequencing. The first round was an RT-PCR using HTBI primers with the Qiagen OneStep RT-PCR kit, and this first round was followed by a second-round multiplex PCR, then size selection and purification. The libraries underwent paired-end sequencing with 100 bp reads on an Illumina HiSeq2000. From the authors' description of their analysis: SOAPnuke was used to process the reads, removing any read that contained adapters or uncalled bases, had a mean Phred below 15, or lacked an exact match to the constant primer or identifier. High-quality paired reads were merged with COPE v1.2.5. Clonotypes were defined as unique nucleotide sequences and were aligned to IMGT TRB V, D and J references using MiTCR v1.1. The analysis was limited to V-J combinations with a frequency above 0.0001, which together covered over 99% of the repertoires. For each V-J combination, a TCR clonal expansion and chaos score was defined as F50 clonal expansion divided by the chaos observed in the TCRdist matrix. Welch's t-statistics and random forest were used to narrow the features down to 13 V-J combinations, which were then fed into a naive Bayes classifier. Thyroid-blood repertoire similarity was quantified with the Morisita-Horn index. The public reads were run again by TCRdb, first through fastp at Q25 and then through MiXCR, and only productive beta chains were kept. Every CDR3 protein is listed once, alongside the most common genes and DNA of its rows. TCRdb assigned the V and J calls; the authors' analysis was not used. The sample profile shows hundreds of thousands of distinct CDR3 sequences; about 41% of them were found once. The top ten constitute over 2.5% of the sample.

Comments on this clonotype: Its antigen target is currently unknown. No quality values exist for individual bases; no much larger clone is one base distant.

CDR1 and CDR2 are drawn from the germline V gene: SQVTM, ANQGSEA. The trim is 3 bases for V and 3 bases for J, with a gap of 7 bases between the germline ends. From the cysteine through the phenylalanine, the CDR3 covers 12 amino acids. Just CDR3 DNA is preserved here, 36 bases in frame from base 1. Patients with ophthalmopathy had moderately to severely active disease, with a Clinical Activity Score of 3 or more, a NOSPECS grade of 4 or more, and a disease duration of less than 3 months. Patients with other autoimmune diseases, uncontrolled infections, pregnancy or lactation were excluded from the study. Diagnosis relied on clinical symptoms, serum thyroxine, TRAb, thyroid ultrasound and orbital computed tomography. PBMCs were isolated from 7.5 to 10 ml of fresh peripheral blood by Ficoll-Paque density gradient centrifugation. Trizol reagent was used to extract the total RNA, and its quality was then checked on an Agilent 2100 Bioanalyzer.

The study at large found these results: Most expanded thyroid clonotypes with a frequency above 0.001 also appeared in blood, which suggests that blood repertoires may reflect the immune response in the thyroid. Sample size was not predetermined statistically, and investigators were not blinded to group allocation. Ophthalmopathy was separated from stable hyperthyroidism by the 13-signature model with just under 90% sensitivity and about 81% specificity in cross-validation and with 80%/75% in the test set. In validation, the model predicted ophthalmopathy progression with 70.59% sensitivity and about 73% specificity; about a dozen predicted patients were CT-confirmed with GO in a median of around 6 months.

This chain joins TRBV29-1 to TRBJ2-3, with the identity of the D gene unclear. Material: peripheral blood. The receptor comes from an adult man with Graves' ophthalmopathy. The DNA sequence reads TGCAGCGTTGATCTGACAACAGATACGCAGTATTTT. The resulting protein is CSVDLTTDTQYF.